These 7 T cell receptor beta chains were all obtained from the same sample, sequenced in a study of blood T cell repertoires in COVID-19. Profiled with immunoSEQ multiplex PCR; TCRdb holds only in-frame clones, not every one. The repertoire holds approximately 150,000 clones, with approximately 83% as singletons. Material: PBMCs or T cells enriched from blood (not recorded which). The receptors stem from a man aged 65 to 85 who had been exposed to COVID-19.

The chain is built from TRBV6-5 and TRBJ1-6; D unclear. V was shortened by 5 bases and J by 7 bases, with 9 bases between the two germline ends. This CDR3 spans 13 amino acids. CDR1 and CDR2 (germline): MNHEY, SVGAGI. The CDR3 is CASSPGSNSPLHF. The CDR3 DNA reads TGTGCCAGCAGTCCTGGGAGCAATTCACCCCTCCACTTT.

The chain employs TRBV4-3 and TRBJ2-7; TRBD1 matches at 8 bases. The CDR3 covers 16 residues. In germline, CDR1 is LGHNA, CDR2 YSLEER. With V trimmed by 4 bases and J by 0 bases, 8 bases remained unmatched. CDR3 amino acids: CASSRERTGISYEQYF. The CDR3 nucleotides read TGCGCCAGCAGCCGGGAGAGGACAGGGATCTCCTACGAGCAGTACTTC.

This clone showed up just a few times. The rearrangement uses TRBV2 and TRBJ1-4; 10 bases fit TRBD1. V gave up 6 bases and J gave up 5 bases; unmatched junction bases: 6. In germline, CDR1 is SNHLY, CDR2 FYNNEI. This CDR3 is built from 15 residues. CDR3 sequence (DNA): TGTGCCAGCAGGAGACAGGGGGCGCTGAATGAAAAACTGTTTTTT. This gives the protein CASRRQGALNEKLFF.

V gene TRBV6-2 or TRBV6-3 combines with J gene TRBJ1-4; 9 bases match TRBD1. J lost 9 bases, V lost 6 bases, and 8 bases had no gene match. Germline loops: CDR1 MNHEY, CDR2 SVGEGT. The CDR3 is 14 amino acids. Here the CDR3 reads CASSGTGRGQKLFF. CDR3 bases: TGTGCCAGCAGCGGGACAGGGAGAGGGCAAAAACTGTTTTTT.

This rearrangement joins TRBV7-9 to TRBJ1-4; D ambiguous. V lost 5 bases and J 7 bases, leaving 20 bases between the germline ends. The CDR3 sequence is 16 residues long. Germline V gene sequence: CDR1 SEHNR, CDR2 FQNEAQ (reference sequence). CDR3 bases: TGTGCCAGCAGCCCTTTTACCACGGTATCTGGTGAAAAACTGTTTTTT. It encodes CASSPFTTVSGEKLFF.

This clone was recorded once. CDR3 DNA: TGTGCCAGCAGCTTAGAGCAAACGGGTGTTTGGGAGCAGTACTTC. The encoded protein is CASSLEQTGVWEQYF. The J gene is TRBJ2-7, the V gene TRBV11-2, with unresolved D. The germline V gene has CDR1 SGHAT and CDR2 FQNNGV. V lost 0 bases, J lost 7 bases, and 16 bases lay in between. The length of the CDR3 is 15 residues.

The CDR3 sequence: CASSLALGGVGTEAFF. The CDR3 DNA is TGTGCCAGCAGCTTAGCGTTGGGGGGAGTCGGCACTGAAGCTTTCTTT. V is TRBV7-2 and J is TRBJ1-1; tentatively, D is TRBD1 (5 bases). This CDR3 is 16 amino acids long. V was trimmed by 0 bases and J by 4 bases, leaving 15 bases between them. CDR1 and CDR2 (germline): SGHTA, FQGNSA. Based on the CDR3 plus reference TRBV7-2 and TRBJ1-1, the full variable domain is GAGVSQSPSNKVTEKGKDVELRCDPISGHTALYWYRQSLGQGLEFLIYFQGNSAPDKSGLPSDRFSAERTGGSVSTLTIQRTQQEDSAVYLCASSLALGGVGTEAFFGQGTRLTVV.